These 18 T cell receptor beta chains were all obtained from the same sample, sequenced in a study of blood T cells in healthy people across ages. It was with a sample-barcoded 5' primer and a J-beta primer mix that a second PCR of about 6 to 12 cycles was run. One entry per CDR3 protein results from TCRdb running MiXCR on the 5' RACE reads. The table shows some 930,000 distinct CDR3 sequences, with about 28% occurring only once. These data are also associated with another study on T cells of mothers and their children.

The sequenced material came from blood. The source of these receptors is a woman aged 40-49 years in good health.

The rearrangement links TRBV28 to TRBJ1-5; 9 bases agree with TRBD1. The ends lost 8 bases at V and 6 bases at J; junction bases unmatched: 11. This CDR3 has 15 residues. Germline loops: CDR1 MDHEN, CDR2 SYDVKM. DNA for the CDR3: TGTGCCAGCTTACCACCGGGACAGGGATTTCAGCCCCAGCATTTT. This encodes CASLPPGQGFQPQHF. Looking up the rest from reference TRBV28 and TRBJ1-5 gives the full variable domain: DVKVTQSSRYLVKRTGEKVFLECVQDMDHENMFWYRQDPGLGLRLIYFSYDVKMKEKGDIPEGYSVSREKKERFSLILESASTNQTSMYLCASLPPGQGFQPQHFGDGTRLSIL.

This clonotype was counted only a few times. The genes are TRBV27 and TRBJ2-1; D uncertain. CDR3 length: 13 residues. The ends were cut back, 3 bases at V and 8 bases at J, with 11 bases in the middle. CDR1 and CDR2 from the germline V gene are MNHEY and SMNVEV (reference sequence). This CDR3 is CASSLGDGYEQFF. CDR3 DNA: TGTGCCAGCAGTTTGGGTGATGGCTATGAGCAGTTCTTC.

The chain joins TRBV6-5 to TRBJ1-1; D possibly corresponds to TRBD1 (5 bases). V dropped 7 bases and J dropped 3 bases, with 15 bases sitting between them. CDR1 and CDR2 from the germline V gene are MNHEY and SVGAGI. The CDR3 is 14 amino acids. CDR3 nucleotide sequence: TGTGCCAGCAAAAGAAAGGGGAAAGACACTGAAGCTTTCTTT. The encoded protein is CASKRKGKDTEAFF.

This clonotype was picked up a small number of times. V usage is TRBV18 and J usage is TRBJ1-5, with TRBD1 matching 7 bases. Germline trimming cut 1 base from V and 6 bases from J; bases unmatched to any gene: 12. The CDR3 extends over 17 amino acids. Germline CDR1 reads KGHSH; CDR2 reads LQKENI. The CDR3 nucleotides read TGTGCCAGCTCACCACAAATTCCGGGACAGAGGGTTCAGCCCCAGCATTTT. Protein product: CASSPQIPGQRVQPQHF.

The gene calls are TRBV27 and TRBJ1-1, with a weak D call TRBD1 (6 bases). The CDR3 is 17 residues long. V lost 2 bases, J lost 1 base, and 17 bases lay in between. Germline V lookup: CDR1 MNHEY, CDR2 SMNVEV (reference sequence). CDR3 nucleotides: TGTGCCAGCAGTTTAATCCAGGGGTTGGGCCCGAACACTGAAGCTTTCTTT. This encodes CASSLIQGLGPNTEAFF.

The chain combines TRBV7-9 with TRBJ2-1; no firm D call. Germline V gene sequence: CDR1 SEHNR, CDR2 FQNEAQ (reference sequence). The CDR3 covers 15 residues. Trimming stripped 1 base from V and 7 bases from J, with 14 bases between. DNA of the CDR3: TGTGCCAGCAGCTTAGAAACCCTAGGGTGGAATGAGCAGTTCTTC. As protein: CASSLETLGWNEQFF.

Note on this clonotype: This may be a read error, as it is one base from a much larger clone. CDR3 coding DNA: TGTGCCAGTTGGGACAGGTCCCCTCCCGAGCAGTACTTC. This gives the protein CASWDRSPPEQYF. The chain joins TRBV28 to TRBJ2-7; 8 positions match TRBD1. The V segment lost 9 bases and the J segment 6 bases; nucleotides outside the gene matches: 10. Looked up from germline, CDR1 is MDHEN and CDR2 is SYDVKM. The CDR3 consists of 13 residues.

About this clonotype itself: This may stem from a read error, because a much larger clone lies one nucleotide away. The chain uses TRBV7-2 and TRBJ2-1; 12 positions match TRBD2. The J call may be mistaken, given a closer DNA end match to TRBJ2-7. CDR3 size: 14 residues. Germline CDR1 reads SGHTA; CDR2 reads FQGNSA. The CDR3 bases are TGTGCCAGCAGCTGGACTAGCGGGGACAATGAGCAGTACTTC. Protein: CASSWTSGDNEQYF.

At least ten counts were recorded for this clonotype. The chain recombines TRBV29-1 with TRBJ2-5; 8 bases align to TRBD1. Looked up from germline, CDR1 is SQVTM and CDR2 is ANQGSEA. CDR3 size: 15 residues. The junction had 8 bases not matched to a gene; V was cut back by 4 bases and J by 1 base. The CDR3 reads CSVGGIGQGQETQYF. The CDR3 nucleotides are TGCAGCGTTGGTGGGATCGGACAGGGCCAAGAGACCCAGTACTTC.

At least ten counts were recorded for this clonotype. The V call is TRBV5-1, the J call TRBJ1-2, with D tentatively TRBD1 (5 bases). Between the trimmed V and J ends, which lost 2 bases and 3 bases, there was a span of 8 bases. The V gene's germline CDR1 is SGHRS and CDR2 YFSETQ. This CDR3 contains 13 residues. CDR3 sequence reads: CASSFDSDYGYTF. For the CDR3, the DNA is TGCGCCAGCAGCTTCGACAGTGACTATGGCTACACCTTC.

CDR3 DNA sequence: TGTGCCAGCAGTGGCTGGGGGACAGGGGGTTGCGATGAGCAGTTCTTC. Amino acids: CASSGWGTGGCDEQFF. The chain joins TRBV2 to TRBJ2-1, with 11 bases lining up with TRBD1. CDR1 is SNHLY and CDR2 is FYNNEI in the germline V gene. The CDR3 covers 16 residues. J gave up 8 bases and V 4 bases, and 10 bases lay outside the gene matches.

The chain recombines TRBV3-1 with TRBJ2-7, with D unresolved. Looked up from germline, CDR1 is LGHDT and CDR2 is YNNKEL (reference sequence). V lost 2 bases, J lost 3 bases, and 11 bases lay in between. The CDR3 is 14 residues long. In DNA, the CDR3 is TGTGCCAGCAGCCAATCCACAATAGACTACGAGCAGTACTTC. Translated, it gives CASSQSTIDYEQYF.

Regarding this clonotype: Germline and junction disagree at one end, which may indicate a read error. The rearrangement joins TRBV7-2 to TRBJ2-6; 10 bases fit TRBD1. The CDR3 has 17 amino acids. CDR1 and CDR2 (germline): SGHTA, FQGNSA. CDR3 in amino acids: CASNLAGQGRGANVLTF. The DNA of the CDR3 is TGTGCCAGCAACTTAGCGGGACAGGGGAGAGGGGCCAACGTCCTGACTTTC.

The chain uses TRBV6-2 or TRBV6-3 and TRBJ2-1; D is possibly TRBD2 (5 bases). Germline assignment: CDR1 MNHEY and CDR2 SVGEGT. There are 15 residues in the CDR3. V lost 8 bases and J 2 bases, leaving 16 bases between the germline ends. The CDR3 nucleotides read TGTGCCAGCTCGGTTGAGCGGCTGACCTACAATGAGCAGTTCTTC. The encoded protein is CASSVERLTYNEQFF.

This clonotype has just a few counts. V gene TRBV7-9 combines with J gene TRBJ2-1; 8 nucleotides line up with TRBD1. This CDR3 spans 17 amino acids. Germline-derived CDR1 and CDR2 are SEHNR and FQNEAQ (reference sequence). V lost 5 bases and J lost 7; bases outside the gene matches: 16. In DNA, the CDR3 is TGTGCCAGCAGCCTCCTGGCCGGGACAGGCGTGCAAAATGAGCAGTTCTTC. Residues: CASSLLAGTGVQNEQFF.

In this sample, this clonotype turned up a few times. The chain links TRBV4-1 to TRBJ1-2, with a weak D call TRBD1 (6 bases). Germline CDR1 MGHRA, CDR2 YSYEKL. V lost 3 bases to trimming and J lost 8 bases, with 13 bases between them. CDR3 length: 13 residues. The CDR3 region is CASSQLQGRGYTF. The CDR3 nucleotides are TGCGCCAGCAGCCAGTTACAGGGTCGGGGCTACACCTTC.

The chain joins TRBV5-1 to TRBJ2-5; 10 bases agree with TRBD1. The DNA end favors TRBJ2-7, so the J call may be wrong. The V gene's germline CDR1 is SGHRS and CDR2 YFSETQ. CDR3 length: 14 residues. CDR3 region: CASSPRGTGDEQYF. As DNA, the CDR3 is TGCGCCAGCAGCCCCCGCGGGACAGGGGACGAGCAGTACTTC.

This clonotype has a count of ten or more. This chain connects TRBV29-1 to TRBJ1-2; tentative D call: TRBD1 (5 bases). With 6 bases removed from V and 6 bases from J, the gap between germline ends came to 23 bases. Per the germline V gene, CDR1 is SQVTM and CDR2 is ANQGSEA. This CDR3 contains 15 residues. In DNA form, the CDR3 reads TGCAGCGTAGGGGAGGGACGGCGTAAGGACGATGGCTACACCTTC. It encodes CSVGEGRRKDDGYTF.